A single sample gave rise to the 4 T cell receptor beta chains below, sequenced in a study of T cell repertoires and HLA-DP antigens. TCRdb's copy holds only in-frame clones and misses some; the assay was immunoSEQ multiplex PCR. The sample includes approximately 100,000 clones, about 89% seen only once; the top ten take about 1.7%. No antigens are known for them. The sequenced sample consisted of CD4+ T cells from PBMCs. The receptors come from a man aged 50-59 years in good health and CMV-seronegative.

The rearrangement links TRBV11-2 to TRBJ2-7; D is perhaps TRBD2 (5 bases). Germline V lookup: CDR1 SGHAT, CDR2 FQNNGV. The CDR3 has 12 residues. With 3 bases removed from V and 4 bases from J, the gap between germline ends came to 7 bases. CDR3 residues: CASSFRGYEQYF. As DNA, the CDR3 is TGTGCCAGCAGCTTTCGGGGTTACGAGCAGTACTTC.

This chain uses TRBV7-9 with TRBJ2-5; D possibly matches TRBD1 or TRBD2 (5 bases each). Trimming removed 0 bases at V and 1 base at J, with 15 bases between. This CDR3 spans 17 amino acids. Germline values: CDR1 SEHNR, CDR2 FQNEAQ (reference sequence). The CDR3 coding sequence is TGTGCCAGCAGCTTAGCGATCGGGACCGTTGGCCAAGAGACCCAGTACTTC. Translating it yields CASSLAIGTVGQETQYF.

The rearrangement links TRBV25-1 to TRBJ1-6, with a possible D match to TRBD1 (6 bases). Germline V gives CDR1 MGHDK, CDR2 SYGVNS. The CDR3 spans 17 residues. V lost 7 bases, J lost 4 bases, and 20 bases lay in between. The CDR3, as DNA: TGTGCCAGCACCCCGCCCCCGGGGGCACTTTATAATTCACCCCTCCACTTT. Its translation: CASTPPPGALYNSPLHF.

In nucleotides, the CDR3 is TGCGCCAGCAGCCAAGATAAACAGGCCTCAACTAATGAAAAACTGTTTTTT. This translates into CASSQDKQASTNEKLFF. The chain employs TRBV4-1 and TRBJ1-4, with D perhaps matching TRBD1 (5 bases). This CDR3 is 17 amino acids long. CDR1 is MGHRA and CDR2 is YSYEKL in the germline V gene. Between the trimmed V and J ends, which lost 0 bases and 0 bases, there was a span of 11 bases.